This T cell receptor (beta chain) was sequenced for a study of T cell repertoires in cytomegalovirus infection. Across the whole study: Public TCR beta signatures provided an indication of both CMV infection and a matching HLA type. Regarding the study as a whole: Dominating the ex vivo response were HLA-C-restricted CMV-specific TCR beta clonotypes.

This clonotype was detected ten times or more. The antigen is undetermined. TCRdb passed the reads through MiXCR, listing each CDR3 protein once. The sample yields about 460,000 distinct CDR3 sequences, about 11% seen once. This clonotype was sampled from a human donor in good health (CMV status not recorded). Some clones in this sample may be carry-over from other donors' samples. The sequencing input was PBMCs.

CDR3 sequence (DNA): TGTGCCAGCTCACCGGACAGGGGGCTGCGAGATGGCTACACCTTC. This gives the protein CASSPDRGLRDGYTF. The V and J genes are TRBV18 and TRBJ1-2; TRBD1 matches 11 bases. Looked up from germline, CDR1 is KGHSH and CDR2 is LQKENI. The length of the CDR3 is 15 residues. V shed 3 bases and J 6 bases; nucleotides not matched to a gene: 6.